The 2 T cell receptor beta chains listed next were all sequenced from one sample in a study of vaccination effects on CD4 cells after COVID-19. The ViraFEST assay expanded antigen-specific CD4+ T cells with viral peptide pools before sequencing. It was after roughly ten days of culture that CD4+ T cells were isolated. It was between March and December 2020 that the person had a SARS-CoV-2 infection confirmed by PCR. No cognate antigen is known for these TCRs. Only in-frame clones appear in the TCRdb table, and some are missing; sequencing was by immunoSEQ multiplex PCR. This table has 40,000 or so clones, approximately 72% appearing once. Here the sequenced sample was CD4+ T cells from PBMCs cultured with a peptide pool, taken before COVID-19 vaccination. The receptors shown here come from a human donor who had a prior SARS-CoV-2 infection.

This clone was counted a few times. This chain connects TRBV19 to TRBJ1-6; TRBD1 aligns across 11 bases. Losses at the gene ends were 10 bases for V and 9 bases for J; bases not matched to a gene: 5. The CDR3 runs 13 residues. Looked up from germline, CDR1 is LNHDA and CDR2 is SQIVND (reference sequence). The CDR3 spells CATTGQGASPLHF. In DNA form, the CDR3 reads TGTGCCACCACAGGACAGGGGGCTTCACCCCTCCACTTT.

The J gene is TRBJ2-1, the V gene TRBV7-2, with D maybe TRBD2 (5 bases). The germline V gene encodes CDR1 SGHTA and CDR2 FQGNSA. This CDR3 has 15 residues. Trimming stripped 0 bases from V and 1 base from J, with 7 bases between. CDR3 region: CASSLAGVSYNEQFF. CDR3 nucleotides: TGTGCCAGCAGCTTAGCGGGAGTATCCTACAATGAGCAGTTCTTC.